The sequence of this TCR beta chain was determined in a study of CD8+ T cells in alopecia areata. Study observations and caveats: Alopecia totalis/universalis scalp especially showed more expanded CD8+ clones than normal scalp. In scalp and blood during tofacitinib, many expanded lesional clones persisted.

This clone has a handful of counts. Its antigen is unidentified. With V trimmed by 4 bases and J by 12 bases, 4 bases remained unmatched. Germline lookup yields CDR1 SGHVS and CDR2 FQNEAQ. The CDR3 extends over 11 amino acids. Treatment of the sample: oral pan-JAK inhibitor, 5-10 mg twice daily. Punch biopsies of lesional scalp, plus peripheral blood, were taken from alopecia areata patients. Once RNA had been extracted, it was reverse transcribed into cDNA to act as the sequencing template. Using immunoSEQ multiplex PCR, the repertoire was profiled, and TCRdb retains in-frame clones only, with some absent. The table has 95,000 to 100,000 clones, 60% seen once.

This receptor was identified in a human donor with alopecia areata. The input for sequencing was CD8+ T cells sorted from blood, taken between weeks 55 and 65, from a patient treated with tofacitinib. The chain employs TRBV7-8 and TRBJ2-5, with 8 bases identical to TRBD2. CDR3 sequence: CASSSAGGKYF. CDR3 sequence (DNA): TGTGCCAGCAGCTCCGCGGGGGGCAAGTACTTC.